The text below deals with one TCR beta chain. Its antigen is unidentified. The template used for profiling TCR beta VDJ and CDR3 was genomic DNA. MiXCR was run by TCRdb on the reads, yielding one entry per CDR3 protein. In the table there are more than 150,000 distinct CDR3 sequences, 48% of which are singletons. The record originates from a study of CD8+CD57+ T cells in acquired aplastic anemia. General observations from the study: Patients and controls had CD8+ Simpson's diversity values that were not significantly distinct.

For sequencing, patients were chosen who had shown expansion of CD8+CD57+ cells by flow cytometry. CDR1 and CDR2 (germline): KGHDR, SFDVKD. V was shortened by 2 bases and J by 1 base, with 20 bases between the two germline ends. CDR3 length: 19 amino acids. This TCR derives from a human donor with aplastic anemia. The rearrangement uses TRBV24-1 and TRBJ2-1; tentatively, D is TRBD1 (5 bases). Sequenced: sorted CD4+, CD8+, or CD8+CD57+ T cells (not recorded which) from PBMCs. The CDR3 loop is CATSDWMGLARESYNEQFF. The DNA for the CDR3 is TGTGCCACCAGTGATTGGATGGGTTTGGCCAGGGAATCCTACAATGAGCAGTTCTTC.